Given below is one TCR beta chain in context. Its antigen remains unknown. Naive CD4+ T cells were purified with Tregs depleted by CD25. Semi-nested PCR with Nested Universal Primer A followed constant-region reverse priming of full-length variable regions. Via MiXCR, TCRdb re-called the 5' RACE reads, giving one row per CDR3 protein. The top ten clones hold 2.5% to 4% of a sample with over 50,000 distinct CDR3 sequences, about 24% of them seen once. The CDR3 is 13 residues long. Germline V gene sequence: CDR1 SNHLY, CDR2 FYNNEI. V lost 1 base and J 5 bases, leaving 6 bases between the germline ends. Findings of the study overall: Tumor memory CD4+ T cell TCR gene usage was found to cluster with blood and lymph node memory CD4+ cells and with lymph node naive CD4+ cells. The larger cohort examined one V-J beta rearrangement, not whole repertoires.

This TCR came from a female donor with breast cancer. The chain recombines TRBV2 with TRBJ2-1; D is unclear. Specimen: tumor-infiltrating naive CD4+ T cells sorted from the breast tumor. The sample's subset: naive CD4+ T cells, CD4+CD45RA+CD25-. In DNA, the CDR3 is TGTGCCAGCAGTGAAGGACTCGACAATGAGCAGTTCTTC. Encoded protein: CASSEGLDNEQFF.